The 25 T cell receptor beta chains in this list originate from one sample, sequenced in a study of vaccination effects on CD4 cells after COVID-19. These receptors' antigens are unknown. Expansion with viral peptide pools was applied to antigen-specific CD4+ T cells by the ViraFEST assay prior to sequencing. The culture ran for about 11 days, and then CD4+ T cells were isolated. Two doses of BNT162b2 or mRNA-1273 vaccine were administered to participants. Here immunoSEQ multiplex PCR was the method, and the copy in TCRdb shows in-frame clones only, minus some. The profile shows some 30,000 clones, 83% of them singletons. Source: CD4+ T cells from PBMCs cultured with HCoV-NL63 spike peptides, taken after COVID-19 vaccination. These receptors were collected from a human donor who received a COVID-19 vaccine. Some clones in this sample may be carry-over from other donors' samples.

This clone appeared once. V is TRBV19 and J is TRBJ1-5; D unclear. The CDR3 contains 15 residues. The germline gives CDR1 LNHDA, CDR2 SQIVND (reference sequence). Trimming removed 3 bases from V and 0 bases from J, with 9 bases in between. The CDR3 region is CASSIPGDSNQPQHF. CDR3 DNA sequence: TGTGCCAGTAGTATCCCCGGGGATAGCAATCAGCCCCAGCATTTT.

This clone is a singleton in its sample. The chain couples TRBV9 to TRBJ2-3; TRBD1 matches at 11 bases. The germline CDR1 and CDR2 sequences are SGDLS and YYNGEE. V lost 7 bases, J lost 2 bases, and 24 bases stayed unmatched. The CDR3 runs 21 residues. The CDR3 protein is CASPEHPEVDRGRLPTDTQYF. The DNA of the CDR3 is TGTGCCAGCCCCGAACATCCTGAGGTGGACAGGGGGCGACTACCCACAGATACGCAGTATTTT.

V usage is TRBV27 and J usage is TRBJ2-2; maybe TRBD1 (5 bases). CDR3 length equals 14 residues. Germline-derived CDR1 and CDR2 are MNHEY and SMNVEV (reference sequence). V was shortened by 6 bases and J by 7 bases, with 15 bases between the two germline ends. The CDR3 DNA sequence: TGTGCCAGCAGACGACCCCAGGGTATCGGGGAGCTGTTTTTT. Residues: CASRRPQGIGELFF.

The chain combines TRBV12-3 or TRBV12-4 with TRBJ2-1; D gene ambiguous. The CDR3 totals 12 residues. Trimming took 5 bases from V and 3 from J, leaving 5 bases between them. The CDR3 loop reads CASSPDYNEQFF. The CDR3 DNA is TGTGCCAGCAGTCCGGACTACAATGAGCAGTTCTTC.

The rearrangement uses TRBV11-2 and TRBJ1-1, with D unresolved. This CDR3 has 14 amino acids. V was trimmed by 5 bases and J by 3 bases, leaving 13 bases between them. Per the germline V gene, CDR1 is SGHAT and CDR2 is FQNNGV. The CDR3, as DNA: TGTGCCAGCAGCGCTCAAGGTGGGTACACTGAAGCTTTCTTT. It translates to CASSAQGGYTEAFF.

The gene calls are TRBV5-1 and TRBJ2-1; D not certain. Germline CDR1 reads SGHRS; CDR2 reads YFSETQ. This CDR3 region has 12 residues. Trimming pared 1 base from V and 9 bases from J, leaving 8 bases between. The CDR3 coding sequence is TGCGCCAGCAGCTTGTTCCAGAGTGAGCAGTTCTTC. It encodes CASSLFQSEQFF. The full variable domain, with the rest looked up from reference TRBV5-1 and TRBJ2-1, is KAGVTQTPRYLIKTRGQQVTLSCSPISGHRSVSWYQQTPGQGLQFLFEYFSETQRNKGNFPGRFSGRQFSNSRSEMNVSTLELGDSALYLCASSLFQSEQFFGPGTRLTVL.

The chain uses TRBV6-5 and TRBJ1-2; a weak D match, TRBD1 (6 bases). V lost 3 bases and J 3 bases, leaving 8 bases between the germline ends. CDR1 and CDR2 (germline): MNHEY, SVGAGI. The CDR3 extends over 13 amino acids. CDR3 sequence reads: CASSYEGDYGYTF. The CDR3 DNA sequence: TGTGCCAGCAGTTATGAGGGGGACTATGGCTACACCTTC.

The chain combines TRBV27 with TRBJ1-2, with D unclear. This CDR3 has 15 amino acids. V shed 5 bases and J shed 2 bases, with 15 bases lying between them. Germline V gene sequence: CDR1 MNHEY, CDR2 SMNVEV (reference sequence). For the CDR3, the DNA is TGTGCCAGCAGTCGAGAACGATCCTTGAACTATGGCTACACCTTC. Its translation: CASSRERSLNYGYTF.

V gene TRBV5-6 combines with J gene TRBJ2-3; the match to TRBD2 covers 10 bases. V dropped 0 bases and J dropped 4; count of bases not matched to a gene: 8. The CDR3 has 17 residues. Germline V gene data show CDR1 as SGHDT and CDR2 as YYEEEE. CDR3 sequence: CASSLGRGLAVPDTQYF. The CDR3 nucleotides read TGTGCCAGCAGCTTGGGCCGTGGACTAGCGGTGCCAGATACGCAGTATTTT.

The rearrangement joins TRBV7-2 to TRBJ1-5, with D possibly TRBD1 on 5 matching bases. Germline CDR1 reads SGHTA; CDR2 reads FQGNSA. The CDR3 runs to 15 residues. Trimming stripped 1 base from V and 9 bases from J, with 16 bases between. CDR3 in DNA: TGTGCCAGCAGCTTAGGATCAGGGTATTATGGGCCCCAGCATTTT. Translating it yields CASSLGSGYYGPQHF.

The CDR3 loop is CASSFGAAVYNEQFF. In nucleotides, the CDR3 is TGTGCCAGCAGTTTCGGGGCAGCAGTTTACAATGAGCAGTTCTTC. This chain connects TRBV27 to TRBJ2-1; D is tentatively TRBD1 or TRBD2 (5 bases each). Germline V gene lookup returns CDR1 MNHEY and CDR2 SMNVEV (reference sequence). The V end lost 3 bases, the J end lost 4 bases, and 13 bases lay between the germline ends. This CDR3 spans 15 amino acids.

In nucleotides, the CDR3 is TGTGCCAGCAGCGTAGACGGTCAGGGTCAGCCCCAGCATTTT. Translating gives CASSVDGQGQPQHF. The V call is TRBV9, the J call TRBJ1-5; D is possibly TRBD1 (5 bases). Trimming stripped 0 bases from V and 6 bases from J, with 10 bases between. The CDR3 has 14 amino acids. Germline lookup yields CDR1 SGDLS and CDR2 YYNGEE.

The CDR3 protein is CATSDAQTGITEAFF. In DNA form, the CDR3 reads TGTGCCACCAGTGATGCACAAACGGGTATCACTGAAGCTTTCTTT. J is TRBJ1-1 and V is TRBV24-1, with unresolved D. V was trimmed by 3 bases and J by 4 bases, leaving 14 bases between them. CDR1 and CDR2 (germline): KGHDR, SFDVKD. The CDR3 is 15 amino acids.

As to this clone: A read error may account for a junction end that differs from germline. The chain recombines TRBV9 with TRBJ2-3; 7 bases map to TRBD1. Germline lookup yields CDR1 SGDLS and CDR2 YYNGEE. The CDR3 loop spans 15 amino acids. The CDR3 loop reads CASSITGARSDSQYF. In DNA form, the CDR3 reads TGTGCCAGCAGCATTACAGGGGCAAGGTCAGATTCGCAGTATTTT.

This chain links TRBV21-1 with TRBJ1-2; TRBD1, the D gene given by the table, was not confirmed from the DNA. TRBV21-1 is marked as a pseudogene. The CDR3 has 12 residues. The CDR3 loop is CASSIGTVGYTF. The CDR3 coding sequence is TGTGCCAGCAGCATCGGGACAGTGGGCTACACCTTC.

The chain carries TRBV5-1 and TRBJ1-5; D gene ambiguous. The CDR3 length is 15 residues. Germline loops: CDR1 SGHRS, CDR2 YFSETQ. V lost 0 bases to trimming and J lost 7 bases, with 14 bases between them. In DNA, the CDR3 is TGCGCCAGCAGCTTGGTCCCAGGTCCACGACAGCCCCAGCATTTT. Amino acid sequence: CASSLVPGPRQPQHF. The variable domain in full, completed from reference TRBV5-1 and TRBJ1-5, reads KAGVTQTPRYLIKTRGQQVTLSCSPISGHRSVSWYQQTPGQGLQFLFEYFSETQRNKGNFPGRFSGRQFSNSRSEMNVSTLELGDSALYLCASSLVPGPRQPQHFGDGTRLSIL.

The V gene is TRBV5-1, the J gene TRBJ2-1; D not certain. CDR3 length: 15 residues. Germline CDR1 and CDR2: SGHRS and YFSETQ. V was shortened by 0 bases and J by 4 bases, with 11 bases between the two germline ends. The chain's CDR3 is CASSLDGLGYNEQFF. DNA of the CDR3: TGCGCCAGCAGCTTGGACGGGCTGGGGTACAATGAGCAGTTCTTC. The whole variable domain, remainder taken from reference TRBV5-1 and TRBJ2-1, is KAGVTQTPRYLIKTRGQQVTLSCSPISGHRSVSWYQQTPGQGLQFLFEYFSETQRNKGNFPGRFSGRQFSNSRSEMNVSTLELGDSALYLCASSLDGLGYNEQFFGPGTRLTVL.

J is TRBJ2-2 and V is TRBV5-1, with D possibly TRBD1 on 6 matching bases. V lost 2 bases and J lost 7, with 15 bases in between. The CDR3 has 15 amino acids. Germline V lookup: CDR1 SGHRS, CDR2 YFSETQ. Here the CDR3 DNA reads TGCGCCAGCAGCTTCGAAACAGGGTGGGGCGGGGAGCTGTTTTTT. Translation gives CASSFETGWGGELFF.

J is TRBJ2-5 and V is TRBV7-9; the match to TRBD1 covers 7 bases. The CDR3 runs to 14 residues. V shed 5 bases and J 4 bases; nucleotides not matched to a gene: 7. The germline V gene has CDR1 SEHNR and CDR2 FQNEAQ (reference sequence). CDR3 nucleotides: TGTGCCAGCAGCAGACGACAGGGCGGAGAGACCCAGTACTTC. Translated, it gives CASSRRQGGETQYF.

V is TRBV6-1 and J is TRBJ2-2; D tentatively fits TRBD1 or TRBD2 (5 bases each). The CDR3 runs to 15 residues. CDR1 MNHNS and CDR2 SASEGT come from the germline V gene. Trimming took 2 bases from V and 5 from J, leaving 12 bases between them. This chain's CDR3 is CASSEPGPSTGELFF. The DNA of the CDR3 is TGTGCCAGCAGTGAACCGGGACCTTCGACCGGGGAGCTGTTTTTT.

Comments on this clone: A junction boundary mismatches the germline segment, possibly from a read error. The chain combines TRBV6-5 with TRBJ1-2; TRBD1 is a possible D gene (6 bases). CDR3 length: 14 amino acids. Per germline, CDR1 MNHEY and CDR2 SVGAGI. The CDR3 reads CASSDSGTFYGYTF. The CDR3, as DNA: TGTGCCAGCAGTGACTCCGGGACATTCTATGGCTACACCTTC.

Here the CDR3 reads CASGLVPDGLLNQETQYF. The CDR3, as DNA: TGTGCTAGTGGTTTGGTCCCCGACGGGCTCCTAAACCAAGAGACCCAGTACTTC. The V and J genes are TRBV12-5 and TRBJ2-5, with D unresolved. Deletions cut 0 bases from V and 0 bases from J, with 17 bases between. The germline gives CDR1 LGHNT, CDR2 FRNRAP. The CDR3 is 18 residues long. Together with reference TRBV12-5 and TRBJ2-5, the CDR3 gives the full variable domain: DARVTQTPRHKVTEMGQEVTMRCQPILGHNTVFWYRQTMMQGLELLAYFRNRAPLDDSGMPKDRFSAEMPDATLATLKIQPSEPRDSAVYFCASGLVPDGLLNQETQYFGPGTRLLVL.

The rearrangement links TRBV24-1 to TRBJ1-2; D ambiguous. This CDR3 is built from 12 residues. CDR1 is KGHDR, CDR2 SFDVKD, per germline. The V end was cut by 4 bases, the J end by 6 bases, with 8 bases between. DNA of the CDR3: TGTGCCACCAGTGAAAGAGAAGATGGCTACACCTTC. Residues: CATSEREDGYTF.

The gene calls are TRBV20-1 and TRBJ2-5, with D unclear. Germline assignment: CDR1 DFQATT and CDR2 SNEGSKA (reference sequence). Trimming stripped 5 bases from V and 5 bases from J, with 6 bases between. The length of the CDR3 is 10 residues. The CDR3 here is CSAARETQYF. The CDR3 DNA is TGCAGTGCTGCTCGCGAGACCCAGTACTTC.

This clone was seen only a few times. The chain has TRBV30 and TRBJ2-2; D may be TRBD1 (6 bases). CDR3 size: 15 residues. V was shortened by 0 bases and J by 1 base, with 9 bases between the two germline ends. CDR1 is GTSNPN and CDR2 is SVGIG in the germline V gene (reference sequence). CDR3 loop: CAWSVIGGNTGELFF. CDR3 in DNA: TGTGCCTGGAGTGTAATAGGGGGGAACACCGGGGAGCTGTTTTTT.